Listed below are T cell receptor beta chains from one sample, sequenced in a study of T cells and copy number aberrations in small-cell lung cancer. Sequenced by immunoSEQ multiplex PCR; TCRdb stores in-frame clones only, minus some. The table has 2,500 to 3,500 clones, 90% seen once. The source material was normal tissue next to the tumor. The receptor source for this set is a man aged 50 to 60 with small cell lung cancer. Both conserved end residues are part of each CDR3. The D gene is left open where the match is weak. Only some rows state a clone size, as once, few, many or a class for expanded clones.

J gene,D gene,V gene,clone size,CDR3 DNA,CDR3 protein
TRBJ1-2,.,TRBV7-9,.,TGTGCCAGCAGCTTAGATTACAGGGCTGTGGAAGGCTACACCTTC,CASSLDYRAVEGYTF
TRBJ2-1,TRBD2,TRBV4-2,once,TGTGCCAGCAGCCAAGGAACTAGCGGCGACAATGAGCAGTTCTTC,CASSQGTSGDNEQFF
TRBJ2-1,TRBD2,TRBV14,.,TGTGCCAGCAGCCAACCAACTAGCGGGAAAACGAATGAGCAGTTCTTC,CASSQPTSGKTNEQFF
TRBJ2-3,TRBD2,TRBV11-2,few,TGTGCCAGCAGCTTAGATCCGGGGGGAATCACAGATACGCAGTATTTT,CASSLDPGGITDTQYF
TRBJ1-3,TRBD1,TRBV15,.,TGTGCCACCAGCAGAGAACTTCGGACAGGGACCTCTGGAAACACCATATATTTT,CATSRELRTGTSGNTIYF
TRBJ2-7,.,TRBV6-1,once,TGTGCCAGCGGCGGCGGAGGGCGTAAGGAGCAGTACTTC,CASGGGGRKEQYF
TRBJ1-3,TRBD1,TRBV9,.,TGTGCCAGCAGCTCGAATGCCGGGACAGCTGGAAACACCATATATTTT,CASSSNAGTAGNTIYF
TRBJ2-7,TRBD2,TRBV6-1,.,TGTGCCAGCACTGGACTAGCGGGCCAGCAGTACTTC,CASTGLAGQQYF
TRBJ2-3,.,TRBV4-3,.,TGCGCCAGCAGCCCCGAGGCGGTCACAGATACGCAGTATTTT,CASSPEAVTDTQYF
TRBJ2-2,.,TRBV10-1,.,TGCGCCAGCAGTGACCCATCCGGGGAGCTGTTTTTT,CASSDPSGELFF
TRBJ1-1,TRBD1,TRBV5-6,.,TGTGCCAGCAGCCCGAACAGGGGTGAAGCTTTCTTT,CASSPNRGEAFF
TRBJ1-6,.,TRBV7-9,.,TGTGCCAGCAGCTCGCCCAATTCACCCCTCCACTTT,CASSSPNSPLHF
TRBJ1-3,.,TRBV14,.,TGTGCCAGCAGCCAAGGGGTCGGACACGGAAACACCATATATTTT,CASSQGVGHGNTIYF
TRBJ2-1,TRBD2,TRBV11-3,.,TGTGCCAGCAGCCCAGGGATGGGGAGGGCCGATGAGCAGTTCTTC,CASSPGMGRADEQFF
TRBJ2-7,.,TRBV5-1,.,TGCGCCAGCAGCTTGGATGGAACAAGGACGACCTACGAGCAGTACTTC,CASSLDGTRTTYEQYF
TRBJ2-7,.,TRBV5-4,.,TGTGCCAGCAGCTTAGCCGAGGGGGCCTACGAGCAGTACTTC,CASSLAEGAYEQYF
TRBJ2-2,.,TRBV30,.,TGTGCCTGTAGTGCGAACACCGGGGAGCTGTTTTTT,CACSANTGELFF
TRBJ1-5,.,TRBV5-6,.,TGTGCCAGCAGCGAATGGGGCGAACAGCTCCAGCATTTT,CASSEWGEQLQHF
TRBJ2-3,TRBD2,TRBV4-3,.,TGCGCCAGCAGCCAACCGGGACTAGCGGGGGGGCAGTCGCAGTATTTT,CASSQPGLAGGQSQYF
TRBJ2-2,.,TRBV7-9,few,TGTGCCAGCAGCTCAAGGGGCGCGGGTTTCGGGGAGCTGTTTTTT,CASSSRGAGFGELFF
TRBJ2-6,TRBD2,TRBV30,.,TGTGCCTGGAGAGATATACCGGGACTAGCGGTAGGATCTTCTGGGGCCAACGTCCTGACTTTC,CAWRDIPGLAVGSSGANVLTF
TRBJ2-7,.,TRBV9,.,TGTGCCAGCAGCCCCCTGGGGGTTCCCCACGAGCAGTACTTC,CASSPLGVPHEQYF
TRBJ2-5,.,TRBV5-4,once,TGTGCCAGCAGCCTGACGGGGGATGAAGAGACCCAGTACTTC,CASSLTGDEETQYF
TRBJ2-1,.,TRBV9,.,TGTGCCAGCACCGACCGGCTAGGCAATGAGCAGTTCTTC,CASTDRLGNEQFF
TRBJ2-2,TRBD2,TRBV29-1,.,TGCAGCGCCGGGGGGTCCGCCGGGGAGCTGTTTTTT,CSAGGSAGELFF
TRBJ2-5,.,TRBV5-6,.,TGTGCCAGCAGCGTCGGGTCTAGGATGGAGACCCAGTACTTC,CASSVGSRMETQYF
TRBJ2-7,.,TRBV25-1,once,TGTGCCAGCACCCCCTCGACGACAGGTTCCTACGAGCAGTACTTC,CASTPSTTGSYEQYF
TRBJ2-5,.,TRBV25-1,.,TGTGCCAGCAGTGAAGGGGGACACCTCCAAGAGACCCAGTACTTC,CASSEGGHLQETQYF
TRBJ2-3,TRBD1,TRBV6-1,.,TGTGCCAGCAGTGTCTCTCCGGGACAGGGGGCAGATACGCAGTATTTT,CASSVSPGQGADTQYF
TRBJ2-1,.,TRBV27,.,TGTGCCAGCAGTTTAGTAACAGGCAGGGGCTACAATGAGCAGTTCTTC,CASSLVTGRGYNEQFF